The source of this T cell receptor (beta chain) is a study of T cells in Graves' hyperthyroidism and ophthalmopathy. Whole-study context: Sampling of peripheral blood happened at initial diagnosis, prior to any treatment.

Germline CDR1 is LGHNA and CDR2 is YSLEER. J gave up 5 bases and V 2 bases, and 4 bases lay outside the gene matches. The CDR3 contains 14 residues. This clonotype appeared a few times. Its specificity is not known. Template material for amplifying TCR beta CDR3 regions consisted of RNA transcripts. Initially, a first-round RT-PCR of the TCR CDR3 employed the HTBI primer set. TCRdb re-analysed the multiplex PCR reads in MiXCR, keeping a single row per CDR3 protein. Of 400,000 to 600,000 distinct CDR3 sequences listed, 16% are singletons. The study's findings and limits: The model made its ophthalmopathy prediction, and onset followed a median about 6 months later.

This receptor was obtained from a woman younger than 45 with Graves' ophthalmopathy. Material for sequencing was blood. The V gene is TRBV4-3, the J gene TRBJ1-1; TRBD1 agrees at 8 bases. CDR3 in DNA: TGCGCCAGCAGCCAAAGGGACAGGTTTACTGAAGCTTTCTTT. It encodes CASSQRDRFTEAFF.